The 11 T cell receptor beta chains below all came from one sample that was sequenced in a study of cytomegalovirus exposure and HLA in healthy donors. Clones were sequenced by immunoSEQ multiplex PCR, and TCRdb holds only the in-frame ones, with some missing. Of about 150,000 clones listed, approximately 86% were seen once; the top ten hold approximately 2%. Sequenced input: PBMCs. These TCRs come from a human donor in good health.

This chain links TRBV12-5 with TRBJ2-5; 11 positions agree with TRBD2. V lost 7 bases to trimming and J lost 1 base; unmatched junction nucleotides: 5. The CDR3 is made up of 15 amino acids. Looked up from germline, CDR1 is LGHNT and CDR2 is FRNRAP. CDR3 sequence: CASATGTSGQETQYF. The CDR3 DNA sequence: TGTGCTAGTGCCACCGGGACTAGCGGCCAAGAGACCCAGTACTTC.

This CDR3 is CASSGGTGIETQYF. In DNA, the CDR3 is TGTGCCAGCAGTGGAGGGACAGGGATAGAGACCCAGTACTTC. The chain recombines TRBV2 with TRBJ2-5; 9 nucleotides line up with TRBD1. V shed 4 bases and J 4 bases; nucleotides not matched to a gene: 4. Germline values: CDR1 SNHLY, CDR2 FYNNEI. The CDR3 length is 14 residues.

The CDR3 reads CAIDKGQGLNTEAFF. The DNA for the CDR3 is TGTGCCATCGACAAGGGACAGGGATTGAACACTGAAGCTTTCTTT. The J gene is TRBJ1-1, the V gene TRBV2, with 9 bases lining up with TRBD1. Germline assignment: CDR1 SNHLY and CDR2 FYNNEI. V was clipped by 10 bases and J by 0 bases; unmatched bases: 9. The CDR3 consists of 15 residues.

CDR3 DNA sequence: TGCGCCGCTAGGGCCGGGGACAGGGCTCCCTACGAGCAGTACTTC. Translation: CAARAGDRAPYEQYF. The V gene is TRBV23-1, the J gene TRBJ2-7, with 9 nucleotides matching TRBD1. TRBV23-1 is assigned to the ORF class and has an uncertain function. The CDR3 sequence is 15 residues long. V trimming: 11 bases; J trimming: 2 bases; junction bases outside the gene matches: 13.

CDR3 residues: CASSQESGGYGYTF. For the CDR3, the DNA is TGTGCCAGCAGCCAAGAGTCCGGGGGCTATGGCTACACCTTC. The genes are TRBV14 and TRBJ1-2; D may be TRBD1 (5 bases). The CDR3 totals 14 residues. Trimming cost V 0 bases and J 4 bases, with 9 bases left between them. The germline CDR1 and CDR2 sequences are SGHDN and FVKESK.

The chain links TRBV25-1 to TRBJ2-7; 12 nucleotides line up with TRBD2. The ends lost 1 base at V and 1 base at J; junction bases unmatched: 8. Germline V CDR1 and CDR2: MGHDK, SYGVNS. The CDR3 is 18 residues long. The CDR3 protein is CASSESPTGLAGSYEQYF. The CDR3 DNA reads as TGTGCCAGCAGTGAATCGCCGACCGGACTAGCGGGATCCTACGAGCAGTACTTC.

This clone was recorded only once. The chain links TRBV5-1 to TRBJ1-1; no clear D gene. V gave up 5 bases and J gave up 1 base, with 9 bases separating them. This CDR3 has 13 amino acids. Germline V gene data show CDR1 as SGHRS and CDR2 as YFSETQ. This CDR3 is CASSYQENTEAFF. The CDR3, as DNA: TGCGCCAGCAGTTACCAGGAGAACACTGAAGCTTTCTTT.

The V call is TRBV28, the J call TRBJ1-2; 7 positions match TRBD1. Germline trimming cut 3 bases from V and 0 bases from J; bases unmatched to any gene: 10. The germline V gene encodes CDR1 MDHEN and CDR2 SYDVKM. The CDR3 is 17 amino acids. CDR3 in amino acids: CASSLGFRGQSNYGYTF. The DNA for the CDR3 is TGTGCCAGCAGTTTGGGCTTCAGGGGACAGTCTAACTATGGCTACACCTTC.

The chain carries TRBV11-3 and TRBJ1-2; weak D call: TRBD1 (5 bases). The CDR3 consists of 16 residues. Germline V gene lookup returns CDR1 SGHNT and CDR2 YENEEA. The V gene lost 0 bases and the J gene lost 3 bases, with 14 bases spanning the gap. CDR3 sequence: CASSLDKGRVDYGYTF. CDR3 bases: TGTGCCAGCAGCTTAGATAAGGGCAGGGTGGACTATGGCTACACCTTC.

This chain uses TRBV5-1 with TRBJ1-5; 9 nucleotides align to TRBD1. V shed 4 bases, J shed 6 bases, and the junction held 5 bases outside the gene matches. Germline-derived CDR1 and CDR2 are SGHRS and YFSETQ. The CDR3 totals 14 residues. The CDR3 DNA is TGCGCCAGCAGCACGGGGACAGGGAGTCAGCCCCAGCATTTT. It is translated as CASSTGTGSQPQHF. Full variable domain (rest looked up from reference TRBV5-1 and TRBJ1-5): KAGVTQTPRYLIKTRGQQVTLSCSPISGHRSVSWYQQTPGQGLQFLFEYFSETQRNKGNFPGRFSGRQFSNSRSEMNVSTLELGDSALYLCASSTGTGSQPQHFGDGTRLSIL.

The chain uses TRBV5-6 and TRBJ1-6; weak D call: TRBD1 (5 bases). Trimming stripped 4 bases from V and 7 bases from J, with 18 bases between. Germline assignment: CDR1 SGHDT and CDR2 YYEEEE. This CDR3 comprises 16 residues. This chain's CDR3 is CASSQISRTQNSPLHF. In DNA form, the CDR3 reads TGTGCCAGCAGCCAAATTAGCCGGACACAGAATTCACCCCTCCACTTT.